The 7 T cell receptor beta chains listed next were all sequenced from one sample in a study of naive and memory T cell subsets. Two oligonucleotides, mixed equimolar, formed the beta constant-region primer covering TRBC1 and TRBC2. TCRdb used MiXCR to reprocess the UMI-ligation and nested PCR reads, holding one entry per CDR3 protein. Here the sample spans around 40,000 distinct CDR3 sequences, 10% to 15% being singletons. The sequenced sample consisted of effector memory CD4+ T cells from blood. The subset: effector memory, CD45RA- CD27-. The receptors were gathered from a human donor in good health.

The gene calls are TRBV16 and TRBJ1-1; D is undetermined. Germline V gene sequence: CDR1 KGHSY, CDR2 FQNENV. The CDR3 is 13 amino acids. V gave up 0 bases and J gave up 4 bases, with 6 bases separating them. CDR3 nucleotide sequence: TGTGCCAGCAGCCAATCGAGACGCACTGAAGCTTTCTTT. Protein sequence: CASSQSRRTEAFF.

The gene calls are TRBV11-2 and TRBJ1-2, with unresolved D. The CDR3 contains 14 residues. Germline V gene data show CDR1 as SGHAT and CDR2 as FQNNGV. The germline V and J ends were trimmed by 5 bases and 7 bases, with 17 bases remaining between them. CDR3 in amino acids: CASSATVLAGGYTF. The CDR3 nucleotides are TGTGCCAGCAGCGCGACCGTTTTAGCGGGTGGCTACACCTTC. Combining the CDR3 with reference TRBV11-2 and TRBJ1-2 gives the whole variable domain EAGVAQSPRYKIIEKRQSVAFWCNPISGHATLYWYQQILGQGPKLLIQFQNNGVVDDSQLPKDRFSAERLKGVDSTLKIQPAKLEDSAVYLCASSATVLAGGYTFGSGTRLTVV.

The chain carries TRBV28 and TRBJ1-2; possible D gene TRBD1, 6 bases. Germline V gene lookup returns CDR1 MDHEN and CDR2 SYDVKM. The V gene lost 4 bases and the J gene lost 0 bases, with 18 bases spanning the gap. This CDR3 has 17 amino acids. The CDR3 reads CASSSPTGGGANYGYTF. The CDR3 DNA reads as TGTGCCAGCAGTTCCCCTACCGGAGGGGGAGCTAACTATGGCTACACCTTC.

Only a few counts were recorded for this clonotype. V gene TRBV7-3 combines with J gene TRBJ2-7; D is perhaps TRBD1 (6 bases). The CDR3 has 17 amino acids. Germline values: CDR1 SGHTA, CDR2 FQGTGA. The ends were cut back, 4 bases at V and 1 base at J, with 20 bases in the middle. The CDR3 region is CASSSPDRRRKSYEQYF. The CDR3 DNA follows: TGTGCCAGCAGCTCCCCTGACAGGAGACGAAAGTCCTACGAGCAGTACTTC.

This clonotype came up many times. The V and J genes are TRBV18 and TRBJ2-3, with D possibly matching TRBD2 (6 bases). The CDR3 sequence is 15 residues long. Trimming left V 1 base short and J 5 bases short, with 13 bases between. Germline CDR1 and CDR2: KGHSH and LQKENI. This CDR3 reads CASSPLTRVGDTQYF. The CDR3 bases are TGTGCCAGCTCACCACTGACTAGGGTTGGAGATACGCAGTATTTT.

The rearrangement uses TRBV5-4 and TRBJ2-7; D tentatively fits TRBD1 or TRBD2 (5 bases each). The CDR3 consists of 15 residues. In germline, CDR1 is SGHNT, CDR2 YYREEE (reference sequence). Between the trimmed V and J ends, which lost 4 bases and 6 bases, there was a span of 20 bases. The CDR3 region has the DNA TGTGCCAGCAGCATGGGACGAGCCCGGAGTAGCGAGCAGTACTTC. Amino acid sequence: CASSMGRARSSEQYF.

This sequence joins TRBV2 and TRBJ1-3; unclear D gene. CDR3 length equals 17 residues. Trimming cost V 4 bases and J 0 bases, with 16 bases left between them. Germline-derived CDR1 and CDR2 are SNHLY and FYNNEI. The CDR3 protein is CASSVAPINLSGNTIYF. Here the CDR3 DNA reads TGTGCCAGCAGTGTAGCACCTATTAACCTCTCTGGAAACACCATATATTTT.